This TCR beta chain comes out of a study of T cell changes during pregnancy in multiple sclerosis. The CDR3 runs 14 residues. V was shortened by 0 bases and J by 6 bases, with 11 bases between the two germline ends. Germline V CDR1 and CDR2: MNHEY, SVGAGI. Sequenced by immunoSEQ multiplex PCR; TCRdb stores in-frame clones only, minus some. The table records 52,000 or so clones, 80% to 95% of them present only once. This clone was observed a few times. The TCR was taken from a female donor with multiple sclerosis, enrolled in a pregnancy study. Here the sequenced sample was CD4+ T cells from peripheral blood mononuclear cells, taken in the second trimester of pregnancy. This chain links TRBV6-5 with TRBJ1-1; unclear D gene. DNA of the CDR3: TGTGCCAGCAGTTACTCGAGGCTGCTACCTGAAGCTTTCTTT. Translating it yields CASSYSRLLPEAFF.